The 18 T cell receptor beta chains below all came from one sample that was sequenced in a study of chronic HIV infection and antiretroviral therapy. TCRdb re-called the 5' RACE reads through MiXCR, storing one row per CDR3 protein. This table has 40,000 to 50,000 distinct CDR3 sequences, approximately 19% appearing once. The sequencing sample was made of peripheral blood. The receptors were sampled from an adult who had HIV and had not received antiretroviral therapy, or was an uninfected healthy control (not recorded which).

The V and J genes are TRBV29-1 and TRBJ1-1; D gene unclear. This CDR3 is 11 amino acids long. Germline loops: CDR1 SQVTM, CDR2 ANQGSEA. V gave up 7 bases and J gave up 3 bases, with 9 bases separating them. The CDR3 region is CSGTTDTEAFF. CDR3 sequence (DNA): TGCAGCGGGACGACCGACACTGAAGCTTTCTTT.

The genes are TRBV28 and TRBJ1-2, with TRBD1 matching 7 bases. Trimming removed 4 bases from V and 1 base from J; junction bases left unmatched: 6. The CDR3 totals 15 residues. CDR1 MDHEN and CDR2 SYDVKM come from the germline V gene. DNA for the CDR3: TGTGCCAGCAGTTCGACAGGGCCGTTTAACTATGGCTACACCTTC. This encodes CASSSTGPFNYGYTF.

The CDR3, as DNA: TGCAGCGTCCACGGGACAGCATATGGCTACACCTTC. Translating it yields CSVHGTAYGYTF. V is TRBV29-1 and J is TRBJ1-2; 7 bases match TRBD1. Germline CDR1 reads SQVTM; CDR2 reads ANQGSEA. The CDR3 extends over 12 amino acids. The junction had 6 bases not matched to a gene; V was cut back by 6 bases and J by 5 bases. The full variable domain, in which reference TRBV29-1 and TRBJ1-2 provide the parts outside the CDR3, is SAVISQKPSRDICQRGTSLTIQCQVDSQVTMMFWYRQQPGQSLTLIATANQGSEATYESGFVIDKFPISRPNLTFSTLTVSNMSPEDSSIYLCSVHGTAYGYTFGSGTRLTVV.

The chain has TRBV20-1 and TRBJ2-1; D is unresolved. The CDR3 covers 11 residues. The germline CDR1 and CDR2 sequences are DFQATT and SNEGSKA (reference sequence). Between the trimmed V and J ends, which lost 3 bases and 4 bases, there was a span of 4 bases. In DNA form, the CDR3 reads TGCAGTGCTAGGCAATACAATGAGCAGTTCTTC. Its protein is CSARQYNEQFF.

This clonotype was seen a few times. The chain joins TRBV5-1 to TRBJ2-3, with 7 positions matching TRBD1. Germline assignment: CDR1 SGHRS and CDR2 YFSETQ. The V gene end was trimmed by 5 bases and the J gene end by 0 bases; junction bases not matched to a gene: 6. The CDR3 has 15 residues. Written as DNA, the CDR3 is TGCGCCAGCAGAATCGGGACAGATAGCACAGATACGCAGTATTTT. Translating it yields CASRIGTDSTDTQYF.

The V call is TRBV29-1, the J call TRBJ2-3; possibly TRBD1 or TRBD2 for D (5 bases each). With 2 bases removed from V and 1 base from J, the gap between germline ends came to 13 bases. Per germline, CDR1 SQVTM and CDR2 ANQGSEA. The CDR3 covers 15 residues. The CDR3 loop reads CSVELGERGTDTQYF. The CDR3 DNA is TGCAGCGTTGAATTAGGGGAGAGGGGCACAGATACGCAGTATTTT.

The chain recombines TRBV20-1 with TRBJ2-1, with 8 bases identical to TRBD1. V lost 3 bases, J lost 2 bases, and 9 bases stayed unmatched. CDR3 length: 16 residues. Germline lookup yields CDR1 DFQATT and CDR2 SNEGSKA (reference sequence). The CDR3 DNA sequence: TGCAGTGCTAGTAGGGCCGCGGGACAGGCCTACAATGAGCAGTTCTTC. Encoded protein: CSASRAAGQAYNEQFF.

The V gene is TRBV9, the J gene TRBJ2-5, with D unresolved. The CDR3 has 16 amino acids. Germline V gene lookup returns CDR1 SGDLS and CDR2 YYNGEE. The V end lost 0 bases, the J end lost 4 bases, and 16 bases lay between the germline ends. The CDR3 sequence is CASSVGAGVAGETQYF. The CDR3 coding sequence is TGTGCCAGCAGCGTAGGGGCAGGCGTAGCAGGAGAGACCCAGTACTTC. Based on the CDR3 plus reference TRBV9 and TRBJ2-5, the full variable domain is DSGVTQTPKHLITATGQRVTLRCSPRSGDLSVYWYQQSLDQGLQFLIQYYNGEERAKGNILERFSAQQFPDLHSELNLSSLELGDSALYFCASSVGAGVAGETQYFGPGTRLLVL.

This clonotype was detected a few times. This chain uses TRBV28 with TRBJ2-3; D uncertain. The ends were cut back, 3 bases at V and 1 base at J, with 11 bases in the middle. Germline V gives CDR1 MDHEN, CDR2 SYDVKM. The CDR3 is made up of 15 amino acids. The CDR3 bases are TGTGCCAGCAGTTTTCGGCAATCCGGCACAGATACGCAGTATTTT. Translation: CASSFRQSGTDTQYF.

In this sample, this clonotype turned up a few times. This chain connects TRBV2 to TRBJ2-3, with D unclear. The V and J ends lost 7 bases and 4 bases respectively, with 18 bases between them. The CDR3 sequence is 15 residues long. Per the germline V gene, CDR1 is SNHLY and CDR2 is FYNNEI. Here the CDR3 reads CASTLQNGDADTQYF. CDR3 DNA: TGTGCCAGCACCCTCCAGAACGGTGATGCAGATACGCAGTATTTT.

The V gene is TRBV5-1, the J gene TRBJ1-1; D not certain. The germline V gene has CDR1 SGHRS and CDR2 YFSETQ. The V end lost 0 bases, the J end lost 4 bases, and 7 bases lay between the germline ends. The CDR3 contains 13 residues. CDR3 nucleotides: TGCGCCAGCAGCTTGGGCGGAATCACTGAAGCTTTCTTT. Translating it yields CASSLGGITEAFF. Based on the CDR3 plus reference TRBV5-1 and TRBJ1-1, the full variable domain is KAGVTQTPRYLIKTRGQQVTLSCSPISGHRSVSWYQQTPGQGLQFLFEYFSETQRNKGNFPGRFSGRQFSNSRSEMNVSTLELGDSALYLCASSLGGITEAFFGQGTRLTVV.

This clonotype turned up a few times. This sequence joins TRBV28 and TRBJ1-2; possible D gene TRBD1, 6 bases. Trimming shortened V by 5 bases and J by 2 bases, and 9 bases separated the two germline ends. Germline V CDR1 and CDR2: MDHEN, SYDVKM. The CDR3 loop spans 13 amino acids. The CDR3 here is CASSRDINYGYTF. CDR3 nucleotide sequence: TGTGCCAGCAGTCGGGACATCAACTATGGCTACACCTTC.

This chain joins TRBV4-1 and TRBJ2-1, with TRBD2 identical over 7 bases. V shed 3 bases and J 6 bases; nucleotides not matched to a gene: 8. CDR3 length equals 15 residues. Germline V gene data show CDR1 as MGHRA and CDR2 as YSYEKL. The CDR3 protein is CASSQPRLAPNEQFF. Here the CDR3 DNA reads TGCGCCAGCAGCCAGCCAAGACTAGCCCCCAATGAGCAGTTCTTC.

The V and J genes are TRBV10-3 and TRBJ2-7; D assignment may be TRBD1 or TRBD2 (6 bases each). This CDR3 is 16 amino acids long. Germline V gene lookup returns CDR1 ENHRY and CDR2 SYGVKD. Trimming took 7 bases from V and 6 from J, leaving 25 bases between them. The CDR3 nucleotides are TGTGCCATCAAGGGGGAGGCGGGAAGCAGAGGGGGCGAGCAGTACTTC. It specifies CAIKGEAGSRGGEQYF.

This clonotype was found a few times. The V gene is TRBV9, the J gene TRBJ2-5; D is unclear. The CDR3 sequence is 14 residues long. V was cut by 2 bases and J by 4 bases, with 12 bases left in between. Germline V gene lookup returns CDR1 SGDLS and CDR2 YYNGEE. This CDR3 is CASSVGIGRETQYF. The CDR3 DNA reads as TGTGCCAGCAGCGTGGGAATAGGACGAGAGACCCAGTACTTC.

This clonotype was observed a handful of times. The V and J genes are TRBV20-1 and TRBJ2-7; 11 bases line up with TRBD1. V trimming: 5 bases; J trimming: 5 bases; junction bases outside the gene matches: 11. This CDR3 spans 15 amino acids. CDR1 and CDR2 (germline): DFQATT, SNEGSKA (reference sequence). The CDR3 sequence: CSAAGQGASGDEQYF. The DNA of the CDR3 is TGCAGTGCTGCAGGACAGGGGGCTTCGGGGGACGAGCAGTACTTC.

The chain employs TRBV7-2 and TRBJ2-4, with D possibly being TRBD1 or TRBD2 (5 bases each). Germline assignment: CDR1 SGHTA and CDR2 FQGNSA. V was trimmed by 6 bases and J by 0 bases, leaving 18 bases between them. The CDR3 spans 17 residues. The DNA of the CDR3 is TGTGCCAGCAGGGACAAAGGGGACCCCATAGCCAAAAACATTCAGTACTTC. Translated: CASRDKGDPIAKNIQYF.

The chain employs TRBV5-1 and TRBJ2-5; possibly TRBD1 or TRBD2 for D (5 bases each). This CDR3 spans 16 amino acids. Germline CDR1 SGHRS, CDR2 YFSETQ. Between the trimmed V and J ends, which lost 1 base and 1 base, there was a span of 14 bases. The CDR3 loop is CASSLSRGRLQETQYF. The CDR3 DNA reads TGCGCCAGCAGCTTGTCTAGGGGACGGCTCCAAGAGACCCAGTACTTC. The full variable domain, its missing parts supplied by reference TRBV5-1 and TRBJ2-5, is KAGVTQTPRYLIKTRGQQVTLSCSPISGHRSVSWYQQTPGQGLQFLFEYFSETQRNKGNFPGRFSGRQFSNSRSEMNVSTLELGDSALYLCASSLSRGRLQETQYFGPGTRLLVL.